This TCR beta chain stems from a study of vaccination effects on CD4 cells after COVID-19. Study-level findings and limits: The study dataset contains few convalescent patients and includes no early post-infection timepoints. Pronounced clonal contraction occurred in clones induced by infection and by vaccine late after vaccination. The study found that only 1 of 255 vaccine-induced clones from healthy vaccinees cross-reacted with common cold coronaviruses.

As concerns this clone: The antigen is undetermined.

Prior to sequencing, the ViraFEST assay stimulated PBMC with viral peptide pools, which expanded the antigen-specific CD4+ T cells. At the end of less than 12 days of culture, CD4+ T cells were isolated. Nucleocapsid antibody tests were negative, and the vaccine recipients had no prior SARS-CoV-2 infection. This table comes from immunoSEQ multiplex PCR, and its TCRdb copy is limited to in-frame clones, with some not included. The sample gives around 41,000 clones, around 78% of which show up once; 10% to 11% is in the top ten. V was shortened by 0 bases and J by 2 bases, with 6 bases between the two germline ends. Germline V gene data show CDR1 as SGHRS and CDR2 as YFSETQ. This CDR3 comprises 14 residues.

V is TRBV5-1 and J is TRBJ1-5; D perhaps matches TRBD1 (5 bases). The sequencing here drew on CD4+ T cells from PBMCs cultured with SARS-CoV-2 spike peptides, taken before COVID-19 vaccination. The clonotype originates from a human donor who received a COVID-19 vaccine. The CDR3 protein is CASSLEGGNQPQHF. Here the CDR3 DNA reads TGCGCCAGCAGCTTGGAAGGGGGCAATCAGCCCCAGCATTTT.